This T cell receptor (beta chain) stems from a study of T cells after yellow fever vaccination. Details on this clonotype: Its antigen is unidentified.

TCRdb analysed the 5' RACE reads with MiXCR anew, one entry per CDR3 protein. The repertoire holds 450,000 to 650,000 distinct CDR3 sequences, with 21% as singletons. General observations from the study: A faster peak, day 5 versus 15, was reached by the weaker secondary response.

This CDR3 is 14 amino acids long. Trimming cost V 1 base and J 8 bases, with 12 bases left between them. CDR1 SGHVS and CDR2 FQNEAQ come from the germline V gene. The sample was PBMCs, taken 20 to 25 days after the first yellow fever vaccination. The genes are TRBV7-8 and TRBJ2-1; D perhaps matches TRBD1 (6 bases). This sequence originates from a young man who received the YFV17D yellow fever vaccine. The chain's CDR3 is CASSLDGTGHEQFF. The CDR3 DNA reads as TGTGCCAGCAGCTTAGACGGCACAGGGCATGAGCAGTTCTTC.